Listed below are T cell receptor beta chains from one sample, sequenced in a study of T cells in Graves' hyperthyroidism and ophthalmopathy. Using its own MiXCR run on the multiplex PCR reads, TCRdb lists one record per CDR3 protein. The sample lists hundreds of thousands of distinct CDR3 sequences; 16% were seen once. Sample: blood. The origin of the receptors is a woman aged 18-29 years with Graves' hyperthyroidism. CDR3s include the opening cysteine and the closing phenylalanine or tryptophan. The D gene is left open where the match is weak. Part of the rows lack a size; the others show once, few, many or a class for expanded clones.

cdr3_aa cdr3_nt v_call d_call j_call clone_size
CASSLAVTGHQPQHF TGTGCCAGCAGCTTAGCTGTGACAGGGCACCAGCCCCAGCATTTT TRBV7-2 TRBD1 TRBJ1-5 -
CASSLVSSGTGNRDTQYF TGTGCCAGCAGCTTAGTGTCTAGTGGGACAGGAAATCGAGATACGCAGTATTTT TRBV7-2 TRBD1 TRBJ2-3 few
CASSLGGSFNSPLHF TGTGCCAGCAGCTTAGGGGGGTCCTTTAATTCACCCCTCCACTTT TRBV7-8 - TRBJ1-6 -
CAWRGPTSSAGELFF TGTGCCTGGAGGGGACCGACATCCTCGGCCGGGGAGCTGTTTTTT TRBV30 - TRBJ2-2 -
CASSPLAGDPRETQYF TGTGCCAGCAGTCCATTAGCGGGAGATCCCCGGGAGACCCAGTACTTC TRBV28 TRBD2 TRBJ2-5 many
CASSVIANTGELSF TGTGCCAGCAGCGTAATCGCGAACACCGGGGAGCTGTCTTTT TRBV9 - TRBJ2-2 -
CASSGSGLRKDEQFF TGCGCCAGCAGCGGCTCGGGACTCCGAAAAGATGAGCAGTTCTTC TRBV5-1 - TRBJ2-1 few
CAHLGFRETQYF TGTGCCCACTTGGGGTTTCGGGAGACCCAGTACTTC TRBV2 - TRBJ2-5 few
CASSSPQGLLGYTF TGTGCCAGCAGTTCCCCACAGGGGCTGTTGGGCTACACCTTC TRBV12-3/TRBV12-4 TRBD1 TRBJ1-2 many
CASRIGGVEQYF TGTGCCAGCAGGATTGGAGGGGTCGAGCAGTACTTC TRBV11-2 - TRBJ2-7 -
CSVEEGYEQYF TGCAGCGTTGAAGAGGGGTACGAGCAGTACTTC TRBV29-1 - TRBJ2-7 many
CASAEVRVARNQPQHF TGTGCCAGTGCAGAGGTCAGGGTGGCCCGCAATCAGCCCCAGCATTTT TRBV12-3/TRBV12-4 - TRBJ1-5 -
CASSLHLGTGELFF TGTGCCAGCAGCTTGCACTTGGGGACCGGGGAGCTGTTTTTT TRBV7-9 - TRBJ2-2 many
CASSPAGWDRGDTQYF TGTGCCAGCAGTCCTGCCGGGTGGGACAGGGGAGATACGCAGTATTTT TRBV28 TRBD1 TRBJ2-3 many
CASSEREALSYEQYF TGTGCCAGTAGTGAGCGGGAGGCCCTCTCCTACGAGCAGTACTTC TRBV19 TRBD2 TRBJ2-7 -
CASSYAGLAGEQFF TGTGCCAGCAGTTATGCGGGACTAGCCGGTGAGCAGTTCTTC TRBV27 TRBD2 TRBJ2-1 many
CASSEFLNEQFF TGTGCCAGCAGTGAATTTTTGAATGAGCAGTTCTTC TRBV2 - TRBJ2-1 many
CASSHVQGSEKLFF TGCGCCAGCAGCCACGTTCAGGGTTCCGAAAAACTGTTTTTT TRBV4-3 - TRBJ1-4 few
CASRTASGNTIYF TGTGCCAGCAGGACGGCTTCTGGAAACACCATATATTTT TRBV12-3/TRBV12-4 - TRBJ1-3 many
CASSPYRAKTQYF TGTGCCAGCAGTCCTTACAGGGCGAAGACCCAGTACTTC TRBV28 - TRBJ2-5 many
CASSDYRGGGSTGELFF TGTGCCAGCAGTGACTATCGCGGGGGGGGCAGCACCGGGGAGCTGTTTTTT TRBV12-3/TRBV12-4 TRBD2 TRBJ2-2 many
CASYRGQLNTEAFF TGTGCCAGTTACAGAGGACAGCTGAACACTGAAGCTTTCTTT TRBV2 - TRBJ1-1 few
CASSLEEGPYNEQFF TGTGCCAGCAGCTTAGAGGAGGGACCGTACAATGAGCAGTTCTTC TRBV7-8 - TRBJ2-1 -
CASSPDRGRRDTQYF TGTGCCAGCAGTCCCGACAGGGGGCGTCGAGATACGCAGTATTTT TRBV27 TRBD1 TRBJ2-3 many
CASSYGQGFYDEQFF TGTGCCAGCAGCTACGGACAGGGTTTCTACGATGAGCAGTTCTTC TRBV5-1 TRBD1 TRBJ2-1 -
CASSASEGRQETQYF TGTGCCAGCAGTGCCAGTGAGGGGCGACAAGAGACCCAGTACTTC TRBV28 - TRBJ2-5 many
CATSRDPSMNTEAFF TGTGCCACCAGCAGAGATCCTTCCATGAACACTGAAGCTTTCTTT TRBV15 - TRBJ1-1 many
CASSQDLDSGNEQFF TGTGCCAGCAGCCAAGATCTCGATAGCGGCAATGAGCAGTTCTTC TRBV4-2 - TRBJ2-1 -
CASSMGTGVGNTIYF TGTGCCAGTAGTATGGGTACAGGGGTAGGAAACACCATATATTTT TRBV19 TRBD1 TRBJ1-3 -
CASSNYRGDTYEQYF TGTGCCAGCAGCAACTACAGGGGCGACACCTACGAGCAGTACTTC TRBV11-2 TRBD1 TRBJ2-7 few
CASSLGTGDSPLHF TGTGCCAGCAGTCTCGGGACAGGGGATTCACCCCTCCACTTT TRBV27 TRBD1 TRBJ1-6 many
CASRPTSGVYEQYF TGTGCCAGCAGACCGACTAGCGGAGTCTACGAGCAGTACTTC TRBV7-2 TRBD2 TRBJ2-7 many
CASQPGRTDTQYF TGTGCCAGCCAGCCAGGTCGCACAGATACGCAGTATTTT TRBV12-3/TRBV12-4 - TRBJ2-3 -
CASSSPIAVLTF TGTGCCAGCAGTTCTCCTATAGCCGTCCTGACTTTC TRBV12-3/TRBV12-4 - TRBJ2-6 -
CSARTDGYEQYF TGCAGTGCTAGAACGGATGGCTACGAGCAGTACTTC TRBV20-1 - TRBJ2-7 medium-sized
CASSYSNAGQGGPDTQYF TGTGCCAGCAGTTACTCGAACGCGGGACAGGGTGGTCCAGATACGCAGTATTTT TRBV6-2/TRBV6-3 TRBD1 TRBJ2-3 many
CASSRDTGFQETQYF TGCGCCAGCAGCCGCGACACGGGGTTCCAAGAGACCCAGTACTTC TRBV5-1 - TRBJ2-5 -
CASSQVSGGTYEQYF TGTGCCAGCAGCCAAGTTAGCGGGGGAACTTACGAGCAGTACTTC TRBV4-2 TRBD2 TRBJ2-7 many
CASSSRTGDTGELFF TGTGCCAGCTCATCGAGGACAGGGGACACCGGGGAGCTGTTTTTT TRBV18 TRBD1 TRBJ2-2 many
CASSPFRGATNNEQFF TGTGCCAGCTCACCATTCAGGGGGGCAACTAACAATGAGCAGTTCTTC TRBV18 - TRBJ2-1 few
CASSSATGSGANVLTF TGTGCCAGTAGTTCGGCGACCGGCTCTGGGGCCAACGTCCTGACTTTC TRBV19 - TRBJ2-6 few
CASSLGGTGPTYGYTF TGTGCCAGCAGCTTAGGGGGTACAGGGCCTACCTATGGCTACACCTTC TRBV7-9 - TRBJ1-2 -
CASSLKTSGRNEQYF TGTGCCAGCAGCTTAAAAACTAGCGGGAGGAACGAGCAGTACTTC TRBV7-3 TRBD2 TRBJ2-7 once
CASSQAAGDTEAFF TGTGCCAGCAGCCAAGCGGCAGGAGACACTGAAGCTTTCTTT TRBV4-2 - TRBJ1-1 few
CASSLMGVRAGELFF TGTGCCAGCAGTTTGATGGGGGTGAGGGCCGGGGAGCTGTTTTTT TRBV12-3/TRBV12-4 - TRBJ2-2 -
CASSPLIGELFF TGTGCCAGCAGCCCCCTCATCGGGGAGCTGTTTTTT TRBV12-3/TRBV12-4 - TRBJ2-2 few
CASSPIRGGTNTGELFF TGTGCCAGCAGTCCCATTCGCGGGGGGACGAACACCGGGGAGCTGTTTTTT TRBV12-3/TRBV12-4 TRBD2 TRBJ2-2 many
CASSLTGLVKSPLHF TGTGCCAGCAGCTTGACAGGGCTTGTGAAATCACCCCTCCACTTT TRBV13 TRBD1 TRBJ1-6 few
CASSSGRTSGTNTGELFF TGTGCCAGCAGCTCTGGGCGGACTAGCGGGACGAACACCGGGGAGCTGTTTTTT TRBV11-2 TRBD2 TRBJ2-2 many
CSANPMGGSYEQYF TGCAGTGCTAACCCGATGGGAGGATCCTACGAGCAGTACTTC TRBV20-1 - TRBJ2-7 many
CASGEDRANTGELFF TGCGCCAGCGGGGAGGACAGGGCGAACACCGGGGAGCTGTTTTTT TRBV10-1 TRBD1 TRBJ2-2 -
CASSPGPARGQFF TGTGCCAGCAGCCCCGGTCCGGCCCGGGGGCAGTTCTTC TRBV7-9 - TRBJ2-1 many
CASSQEGSASGNTIYF TGTGCCAGCAGCCAAGAAGGGTCAGCTTCTGGAAACACCATATATTTT TRBV4-2 - TRBJ1-3 -
CASRTRDKASYEQYF TGTGCCAGCAGGACCCGGGACAAGGCGTCCTACGAGCAGTACTTC TRBV28 - TRBJ2-7 many
CASSHDRNTEAFF TGCGCCAGCAGCCACGACAGGAACACTGAAGCTTTCTTT TRBV5-1 - TRBJ1-1 -
CASSLQGRAFFF TGTGCCAGCAGTCTCCAGGGCAGGGCTTTTTTCTTT TRBV6-2/TRBV6-3 - TRBJ1-1 -
CASSPHLTGNVGGYTF TGTGCCAGCAGTCCCCACCTAACAGGGAACGTCGGGGGCTACACCTTC TRBV27 - TRBJ1-2 few
CASSVARDSYYEQYF TGTGCCAGCAGCGTAGCCCGGGACAGCTACTACGAGCAGTACTTC TRBV9 TRBD1 TRBJ2-7 few
CASSYSGQGSDTQYF TGTGCCAGCAGTTACTCGGGACAGGGGTCAGATACGCAGTATTTT TRBV6-7 TRBD1 TRBJ2-3 -